This T cell receptor beta chain originates from a study of vaccination and CD4 T cells after COVID-19. About this clonotype itself: Its antigen is as yet unknown.

The Oncomine TCR Beta short-read assay was applied to DNA of cultured CD4+ T cells. TCRdb re-derived calls from the PCR reads in MiXCR, one entry per CDR3 protein. Among 15,000 to 20,000 distinct CDR3 sequences listed, about three quarters were seen once. The CDR3 runs 13 residues. The germline gives CDR1 DFQATT, CDR2 SNEGSKA (reference sequence). V lost 6 bases and J lost 1, with 12 bases in between. Treatment given: approximately 9-day PBMC culture with coronavirus spike peptide pools or control peptides (ViraFEST assay). Peptide pool stimulation in ViraFEST expanded antigen-specific T cells, whose TCRs were then sequenced. Every positive PCR date fell between March and December 2020, earlier than the US Alpha, Beta and Delta variants. With fresh IL-2 medium, half the medium was replaced on days 3 and 7.

Sequences were obtained from CD4+ T cells from blood, cultured in vitro. This receptor was taken from a human donor who had recovered from COVID-19. The V gene is TRBV20-1, the J gene TRBJ1-1; no firm D call. The chain's CDR3 is CSASSRRNTEAFF. The CDR3 DNA follows: TGCAGTGCCAGTTCGAGGAGGAACACTGAAGCTTTCTTT.